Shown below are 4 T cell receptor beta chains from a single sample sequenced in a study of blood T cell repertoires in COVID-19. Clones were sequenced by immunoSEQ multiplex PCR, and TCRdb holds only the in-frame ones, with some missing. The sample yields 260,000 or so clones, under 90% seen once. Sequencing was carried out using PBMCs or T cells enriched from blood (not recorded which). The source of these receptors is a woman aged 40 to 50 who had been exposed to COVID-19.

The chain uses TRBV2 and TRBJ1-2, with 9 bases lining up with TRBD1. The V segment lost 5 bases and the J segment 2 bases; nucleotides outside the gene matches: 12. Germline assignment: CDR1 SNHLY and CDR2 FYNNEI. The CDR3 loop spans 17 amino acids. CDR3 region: CASSRNLPGQGNYGYTF. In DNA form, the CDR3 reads TGTGCCAGCAGTCGCAACCTCCCGGGACAGGGAAACTATGGCTACACCTTC.

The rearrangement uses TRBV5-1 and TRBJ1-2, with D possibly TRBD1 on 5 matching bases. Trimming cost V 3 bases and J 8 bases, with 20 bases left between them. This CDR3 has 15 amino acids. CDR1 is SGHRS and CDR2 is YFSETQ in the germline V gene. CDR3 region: CASSSQGEGILGYTF. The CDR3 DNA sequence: TGCGCCAGCAGCTCTCAGGGTGAAGGTATTTTGGGCTACACCTTC.

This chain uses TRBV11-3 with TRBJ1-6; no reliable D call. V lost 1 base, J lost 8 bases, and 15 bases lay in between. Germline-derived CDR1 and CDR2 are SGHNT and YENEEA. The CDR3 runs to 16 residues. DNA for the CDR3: TGTGCCAGCAGCTTAGTAGGGATCGGGGATGATTCACCCCTCCACTTT. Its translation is CASSLVGIGDDSPLHF.

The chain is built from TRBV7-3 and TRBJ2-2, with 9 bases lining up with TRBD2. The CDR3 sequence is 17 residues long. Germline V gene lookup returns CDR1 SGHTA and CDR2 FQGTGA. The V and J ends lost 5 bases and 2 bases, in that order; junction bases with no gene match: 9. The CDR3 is CASSLAAGGLNTGELFF. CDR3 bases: TGTGCCAGCAGCCTGGCAGCGGGGGGCCTCAACACCGGGGAGCTGTTTTTT.